Detailed here is one TCR beta chain. Its antigen is still unknown. The data stem from a study of T cell repertoires and HLA-DP antigens. The overall study: CD4+ T cells were cocultured with HeLa cells expressing HLA-DP.

For pre-culture CD4+ samples, the target was around 200,000 T cell genomes. The table came from immunoSEQ multiplex PCR; TCRdb's copy has only in-frame clones and leaves some out. The table records about 73,000 clones, around 77% of them present only once. The CDR3 consists of 16 residues. V lost 0 bases and J 7 bases, leaving 16 bases between the germline ends. Germline lookup yields CDR1 SGHRS and CDR2 YFSETQ. Points from the study as a whole: Against one allele, clones undetected before culture averaged roughly 38%; against the other, under 65%.

This chain connects TRBV5-1 to TRBJ2-2; possibly TRBD1 for D (6 bases). The specimen was CD4+ T cells from PBMCs. The origin of this receptor is a man aged 55 to 70 in good health and CMV-seronegative. In DNA form, the CDR3 reads TGCGCCAGCAGCTTGGGCGGCAGGGGATCCGGCGGGGAGCTGTTTTTT. Its protein product is CASSLGGRGSGGELFF.